This TCR beta chain was captured by sequencing in a study of early T cells in non-severe SARS-CoV-2 infection. Study-level findings and limits: Comparison of clonotypes with VDJdb favored anti-spike CD8 responses while missing private and CD4 specificities.

Germline CDR1 SGHNT, CDR2 YYREEE (reference sequence). The germline V and J ends were trimmed by 4 bases and 5 bases, with 13 bases remaining between them. The CDR3 runs 13 residues. TCRdb reprocessed the 5' RACE reads via MiXCR and lists one record per CDR3 protein. The sample has tens of thousands of distinct CDR3 sequences, around 4.6% seen once. This clonotype has a handful of counts. Its antigen remains unknown. Material for sequencing was whole blood. This clonotype was sampled from an adult who was a healthcare worker with PCR-confirmed SARS-CoV-2 infection or an uninfected control (not recorded which). The chain combines TRBV5-4 with TRBJ2-7; possibly TRBD1 or TRBD2 for D (5 bases each). The CDR3 loop is CASSPLGTNEQYF. CDR3 nucleotide sequence: TGTGCCAGCAGCCCGTTGGGGACCAACGAGCAGTACTTC.